The rows below give T cell receptor beta chains drawn from one sample of a study of CD8 T cells in ankylosing spondylitis. TCRdb recomputed calls from the 5' RACE reads with MiXCR, one row per CDR3 protein. This table holds 450,000 to 550,000 distinct CDR3 sequences, less than 6% found once. The sequenced material came from blood, either unsorted or a sorted T cell fraction (not recorded which). Receptors were obtained from a male donor with ankylosing spondylitis. CDR3s include the opening cysteine and the closing phenylalanine or tryptophan. A D gene is named only where the DNA matches it firmly. The size field is filled for only some rows; it gives once, few, many or a size class.

D gene	V gene	CDR3 length	J gene	clone size	CDR3 protein	CDR3 DNA
TRBD1	TRBV12-3/TRBV12-4	21	TRBJ2-6	few	CASSSGTGWPGGLSGANVLTF	TGTGCCAGCAGTTCCGGGACAGGGTGGCCCGGGGGGCTCTCTGGGGCCAACGTCCTGACTTTC
TRBD1	TRBV5-1	15	TRBJ1-1	many	CASSFPDRMNTEAFF	TGCGCCAGCAGCTTTCCGGACAGGATGAACACTGAAGCTTTCTTT
NA	TRBV4-2	13	TRBJ2-7	NA	CARSPGQGNEQYF	TGTGCCAGGAGCCCCGGGCAGGGGAACGAGCAGTACTTC
NA	TRBV5-7	15	TRBJ2-2	NA	CAISGQRLNTGELFF	TGTGCCATTTCCGGGCAGCGATTGAACACCGGGGAGCTGTTTTTT
NA	TRBV19	13	TRBJ2-7	NA	CASSMVYSYEQYF	TGTGCCAGTAGTATGGTCTACTCCTACGAGCAGTACTTC
NA	TRBV20-1	13	TRBJ2-3	many	CSANREGTDTQYF	TGCAGTGCTAACAGGGAGGGCACAGATACGCAGTATTTT
TRBD1	TRBV29-1	15	TRBJ1-2	many	CSADARAGGDYGYTF	TGCAGCGCCGATGCTAGGGCAGGGGGCGACTATGGCTACACCTTC
NA	TRBV5-1	18	TRBJ2-6	few	CASSGLTGPLAGANVLTF	TGCGCCAGCAGCGGCCTTACCGGGCCCCTCGCAGGGGCCAACGTCCTGACTTTC
NA	TRBV5-1	14	TRBJ1-5	many	CASSLGAPGEPQHF	TGCGCCAGCAGCTTGGGGGCCCCGGGGGAGCCCCAGCATTTT
NA	TRBV20-1	13	TRBJ1-6	many	CSARGGRDSPLHF	TGCAGTGCTAGAGGGGGTCGGGATTCACCCCTCCACTTT
TRBD2	TRBV27	14	TRBJ2-1	many	CASSLVLAENEQFF	TGTGCCAGCAGTTTAGTGCTAGCGGAGAATGAGCAGTTCTTC
NA	TRBV20-1	13	TRBJ2-1	few	CSARRQSGNEQFF	TGCAGTGCCAGAAGGCAGTCAGGGAATGAGCAGTTCTTC
NA	TRBV5-1	13	TRBJ1-1	many	CASSPLRGTEAFF	TGCGCCAGCAGCCCCCTAAGGGGGACTGAAGCTTTCTTT
NA	TRBV6-1	14	TRBJ2-1	many	CASSQTGRNNEQFF	TGTGCCAGCAGCCAGACGGGACGAAACAATGAGCAGTTCTTC
TRBD2	TRBV15	17	TRBJ2-2	few	CATSRPRGGVGTGELFF	TGTGCCACCAGCAGACCCCGGGGAGGGGTTGGAACCGGGGAGCTGTTTTTT
TRBD1	TRBV11-2	13	TRBJ1-1	many	CASSLTGDNEAFF	TGTGCCAGCAGCTTGACAGGGGATAATGAAGCTTTCTTT
TRBD2	TRBV11-2	14	TRBJ2-5	many	CASSRTPGGETQYF	TGTGCCAGCAGCAGGACACCCGGGGGGGAGACCCAGTACTTC
TRBD2	TRBV6-2/TRBV6-3	21	TRBJ2-1	many	CASSYLNIGTSGSRRYNEQFF	TGTGCCAGCAGTTACCTTAATATAGGGACTAGCGGGAGCCGTAGGTACAATGAGCAGTTCTTC
TRBD2	TRBV4-3	17	TRBJ2-3	many	CASSQAYLREGTDTQYF	TGCGCCAGCAGCCAAGCTTACCTGCGGGAGGGTACAGATACGCAGTATTTT
NA	TRBV20-1	14	TRBJ1-1	many	CSARRGTMNTEAFF	TGCAGTGCTAGAAGGGGCACCATGAACACTGAAGCTTTCTTT
NA	TRBV5-1	15	TRBJ2-7	many	CASSDPGTGSYEQYF	TGCGCCAGCAGCGACCCCGGGACGGGGAGCTACGAGCAGTACTTC
TRBD1	TRBV29-1	13	TRBJ1-1	many	CSVPGQGGAEAFF	TGCAGCGTCCCGGGACAGGGTGGTGCTGAAGCTTTCTTT
NA	TRBV6-5	16	TRBJ1-4	many	CASSYTRAGLNEKLFF	TGTGCCAGCAGTTACACCCGGGCGGGTCTCAATGAAAAACTGTTTTTT
NA	TRBV6-4	15	TRBJ2-2	many	CASSPTDSYPGELFF	TGTGCCAGCAGTCCAACGGACAGTTACCCCGGGGAGCTGTTTTTT
NA	TRBV20-1	12	TRBJ2-7	many	CSAGGRLEEQYF	TGCAGTGCTGGGGGACGGTTGGAGGAGCAGTACTTC
NA	TRBV3-1	17	TRBJ2-3	many	CASSRGVIRTRTDTQYF	TGTGCCAGCAGCCGCGGGGTCATAAGGACTCGCACAGATACGCAGTATTTT
NA	TRBV3-1	15	TRBJ1-6	few	CASHIGGSYNSPLHF	TGTGCCAGCCACATCGGGGGGTCCTATAATTCACCCCTCCACTTT
NA	TRBV20-1	14	TRBJ2-5	many	CSARPMVLQETQYF	TGCAGTGCTAGACCGATGGTCCTTCAAGAGACCCAGTACTTC
TRBD1	TRBV4-1	17	TRBJ1-2	many	CASSLDLAGTGGYGYTF	TGCGCCAGCAGCCTTGACTTAGCCGGGACAGGGGGCTATGGCTACACCTTC
NA	TRBV20-1	14	TRBJ2-7	many	CSARGLLSSYEQYF	TGCAGTGCTAGGGGACTGCTCAGCTCCTACGAGCAGTACTTC
NA	TRBV20-1	13	TRBJ1-4	NA	CSASYRVTEKLFF	TGCAGTGCTAGTTACCGGGTTACTGAAAAACTGTTTTTT
TRBD2	TRBV9	16	TRBJ2-3	NA	CASSTRLARSTDTQYF	TGTGCCAGCAGCACAAGACTAGCTCGCAGCACAGATACGCAGTATTTT
NA	TRBV24-1	12	TRBJ2-7	many	CATSALSYEQYF	TGTGCCACCAGTGCGCTTTCCTACGAGCAGTACTTC
NA	TRBV11-2	13	TRBJ1-2	many	CASSFQGNYGYTF	TGTGCCAGCAGCTTCCAGGGAAACTATGGCTACACCTTC
NA	TRBV6-1	17	TRBJ1-1	many	CASSREGDLGAVTEAFF	TGTGCCAGCAGTCGAGAAGGTGACCTCGGAGCCGTAACTGAAGCTTTCTTT
NA	TRBV7-2	12	TRBJ2-7	many	CASSSQMNEQYF	TGTGCCAGCAGCTCCCAAATGAACGAGCAGTACTTC
NA	TRBV7-9	15	TRBJ1-1	many	CASSLVPILGAEAFF	TGTGCCAGCAGCTTAGTCCCAATACTTGGAGCTGAAGCTTTCTTT
NA	TRBV7-2	15	TRBJ2-3	many	CASSIFGAYTDTQYF	TGTGCCAGCAGCATTTTCGGGGCTTACACAGATACGCAGTATTTT
TRBD1	TRBV4-3	16	TRBJ2-3	many	CASSTLDRGNTDTQYF	TGCGCCAGCAGCACACTGGACAGGGGAAACACAGATACGCAGTATTTT
NA	TRBV12-3/TRBV12-4	14	TRBJ1-2	many	CASTGGWQRRGYTF	TGTGCCAGCACCGGAGGGTGGCAACGCAGGGGCTACACCTTC
NA	TRBV6-5	14	TRBJ2-7	many	CASSYEGGTYEQYF	TGTGCCAGCAGTTACGAAGGGGGGACCTACGAGCAGTACTTC
NA	TRBV5-1	16	TRBJ2-7	few	CASSFPDGVSSYEQYF	TGCGCCAGCAGCTTCCCGGACGGGGTATCCTCCTACGAGCAGTACTTC
TRBD1	TRBV28	16	TRBJ1-6	many	CASSALWTGGNSPLHF	TGTGCCAGCAGCGCCTTGTGGACAGGGGGTAATTCACCCCTCCACTTT
NA	TRBV7-2	15	TRBJ2-7	many	CASSLRRTLSYEQYF	TGTGCCAGCAGCTTACGTCGGACTCTTTCCTACGAGCAGTACTTC
NA	TRBV4-3	14	TRBJ2-2	few	CASSVKLLSGELFF	TGCGCCAGCAGCGTGAAATTGTTATCCGGGGAGCTGTTTTTT
NA	TRBV6-1	13	TRBJ1-2	many	CASTKSGNYGYTF	TGTGCCAGCACCAAATCAGGGAACTATGGCTACACCTTC
NA	TRBV7-9	13	TRBJ1-1	many	CASSQNTGTEAFF	TGTGCCAGCAGCCAAAATACGGGCACTGAAGCTTTCTTT
TRBD2	TRBV4-3	16	TRBJ2-1	many	CASSQLLAGRYNEQFF	TGCGCCAGCAGCCAGTTACTAGCGGGGAGGTACAATGAGCAGTTCTTC
TRBD1	TRBV20-1	13	TRBJ1-2	many	CSATPGGTNGYTF	TGCAGTGCAACCCCAGGGGGCACTAATGGCTACACCTTC
NA	TRBV20-1	12	TRBJ1-5	many	CSATPSNQPQHF	TGCAGTGCTACTCCCAGCAATCAGCCCCAGCATTTT
NA	TRBV6-2/TRBV6-3	15	TRBJ2-5	many	CASSPRGDTQETQYF	TGTGCCAGCAGCCCCCGGGGAGACACGCAAGAGACCCAGTACTTC
NA	TRBV7-6	12	TRBJ1-1	many	CASSPLNTEAFF	TGTGCCAGCAGCCCATTGAACACTGAAGCTTTCTTT
NA	TRBV12-3/TRBV12-4	12	TRBJ2-3	many	CASSLDVVRQYF	TGTGCCAGCAGTTTAGACGTGGTACGGCAGTATTTT
NA	TRBV4-1	14	TRBJ1-1	many	CASSQSRANTEAFF	TGCGCCAGCAGCCAAAGCAGGGCCAACACTGAAGCTTTCTTT